This T cell receptor (beta chain) is from a study of CD8 T cells in ankylosing spondylitis. Quantitative 5'-RACE with molecular barcodes was used to make the TCR beta libraries. TCRdb re-analysed the 5' RACE reads in MiXCR, keeping a single row per CDR3 protein. The table records about 200,000 distinct CDR3 sequences, roughly 24% of them present only once. This clonotype was found many times. With 8 bases removed from V and 1 base from J, the gap between germline ends came to 14 bases. The CDR3 loop spans 14 amino acids. Germline assignment: CDR1 MGHRA and CDR2 YSYEKL. This TCR derives from a male donor with ankylosing spondylitis or in good health (not recorded which). The sample consisted of blood, either unsorted or a sorted T cell fraction (not recorded which). This chain connects TRBV4-1 to TRBJ1-1; a possible D gene is TRBD1 (6 bases). The CDR3 coding sequence is TGCGCCAGCGGCCGACAGGCACAGAACACTGAAGCTTTCTTT. Amino acids: CASGRQAQNTEAFF.